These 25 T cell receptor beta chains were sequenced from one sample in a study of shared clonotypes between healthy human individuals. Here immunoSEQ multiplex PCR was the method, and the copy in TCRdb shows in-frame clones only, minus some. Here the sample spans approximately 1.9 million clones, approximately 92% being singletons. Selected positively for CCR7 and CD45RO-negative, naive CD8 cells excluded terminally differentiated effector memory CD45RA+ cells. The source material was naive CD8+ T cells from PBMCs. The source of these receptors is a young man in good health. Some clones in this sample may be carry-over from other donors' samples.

The CDR3 is CASQLAGNEQYF. The CDR3 DNA reads as TGTGCCAGCCAACTAGCGGGGAATGAGCAGTACTTC. The chain combines TRBV2 with TRBJ2-7, with 10 bases identical to TRBD2. With V trimmed by 8 bases and J by 7 bases, 5 bases remained unmatched. Germline V lookup: CDR1 SNHLY, CDR2 FYNNEI. The CDR3 is made up of 12 amino acids.

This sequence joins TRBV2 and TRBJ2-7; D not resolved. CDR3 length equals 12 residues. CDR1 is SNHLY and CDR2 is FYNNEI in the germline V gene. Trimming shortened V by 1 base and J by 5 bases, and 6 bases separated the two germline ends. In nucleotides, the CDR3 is TGTGCCAGCAGTGAAGGACGGGACGAGCAGTACTTC. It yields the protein CASSEGRDEQYF.

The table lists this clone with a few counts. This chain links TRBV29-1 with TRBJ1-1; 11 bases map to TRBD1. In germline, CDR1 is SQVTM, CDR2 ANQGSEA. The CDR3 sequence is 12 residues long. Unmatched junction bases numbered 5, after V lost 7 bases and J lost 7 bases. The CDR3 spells CSAEGTGGEAFF. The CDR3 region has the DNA TGCAGCGCTGAGGGGACAGGGGGTGAAGCTTTCTTT.

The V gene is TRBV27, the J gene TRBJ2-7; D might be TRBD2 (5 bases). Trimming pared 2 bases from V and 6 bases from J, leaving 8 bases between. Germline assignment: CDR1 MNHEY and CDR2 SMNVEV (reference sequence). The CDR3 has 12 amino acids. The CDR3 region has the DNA TGTGCCAGCAGTTTAGCCCGGGGCGAGCAGTACTTC. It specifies CASSLARGEQYF.

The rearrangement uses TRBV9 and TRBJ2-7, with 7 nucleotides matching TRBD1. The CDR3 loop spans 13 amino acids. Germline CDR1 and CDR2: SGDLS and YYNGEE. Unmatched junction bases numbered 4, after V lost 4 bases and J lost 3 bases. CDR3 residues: CASSTSGGYEQYF. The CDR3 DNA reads TGTGCCAGCAGCACCTCAGGGGGCTACGAGCAGTACTTC.

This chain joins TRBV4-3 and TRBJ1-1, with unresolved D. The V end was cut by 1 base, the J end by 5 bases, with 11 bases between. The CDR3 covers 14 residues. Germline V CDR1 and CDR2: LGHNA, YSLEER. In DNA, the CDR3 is TGCGCCAGCAGCCAAGTTATACGAAGTACTGAAGCTTTCTTT. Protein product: CASSQVIRSTEAFF.

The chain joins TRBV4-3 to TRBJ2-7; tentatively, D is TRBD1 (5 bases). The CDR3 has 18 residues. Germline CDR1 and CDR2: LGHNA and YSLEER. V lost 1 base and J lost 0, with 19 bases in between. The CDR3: CASSQGSRVKGSSYEQYF. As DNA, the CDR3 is TGCGCCAGCAGCCAAGGGTCCAGAGTAAAGGGGTCCTCCTACGAGCAGTACTTC.

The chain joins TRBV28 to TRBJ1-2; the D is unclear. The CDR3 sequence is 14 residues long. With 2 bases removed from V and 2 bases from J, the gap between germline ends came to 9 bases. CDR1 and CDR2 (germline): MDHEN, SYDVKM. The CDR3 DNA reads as TGTGCCAGCAGTTTAATTTTAGGAAACTATGGCTACACCTTC. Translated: CASSLILGNYGYTF.

The CDR3 spells CASSPETPSGTGELFF. CDR3 coding DNA: TGTGCCAGCAGCCCTGAGACACCGAGCGGGACCGGGGAGCTGTTTTTT. V gene TRBV27 combines with J gene TRBJ2-2, with D maybe TRBD2 (6 bases). The CDR3 is 16 residues long. Germline assignment: CDR1 MNHEY and CDR2 SMNVEV (reference sequence). Trimming removed 6 bases at V and 5 bases at J, with 19 bases between.

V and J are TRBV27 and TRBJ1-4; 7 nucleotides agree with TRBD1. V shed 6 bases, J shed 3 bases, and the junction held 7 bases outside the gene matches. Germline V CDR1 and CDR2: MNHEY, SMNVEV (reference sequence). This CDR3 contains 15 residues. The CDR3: CASRRRDSANEKLFF. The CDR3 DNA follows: TGTGCCAGCAGGCGAAGGGACAGCGCTAATGAAAAACTGTTTTTT.

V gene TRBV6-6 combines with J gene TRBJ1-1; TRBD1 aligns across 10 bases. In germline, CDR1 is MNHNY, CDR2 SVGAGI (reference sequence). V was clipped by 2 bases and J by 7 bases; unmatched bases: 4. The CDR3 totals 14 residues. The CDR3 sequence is CASSYLGQGREAFF. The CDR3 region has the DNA TGTGCCAGCAGTTACCTGGGACAGGGGCGTGAAGCTTTCTTT.

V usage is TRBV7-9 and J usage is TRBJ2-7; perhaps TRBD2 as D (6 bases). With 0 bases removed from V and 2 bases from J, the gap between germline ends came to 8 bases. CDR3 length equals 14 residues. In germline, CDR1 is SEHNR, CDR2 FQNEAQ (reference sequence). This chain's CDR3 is CASSLAEGTYEQYF. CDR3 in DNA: TGTGCCAGCAGCTTAGCGGAGGGGACCTACGAGCAGTACTTC.

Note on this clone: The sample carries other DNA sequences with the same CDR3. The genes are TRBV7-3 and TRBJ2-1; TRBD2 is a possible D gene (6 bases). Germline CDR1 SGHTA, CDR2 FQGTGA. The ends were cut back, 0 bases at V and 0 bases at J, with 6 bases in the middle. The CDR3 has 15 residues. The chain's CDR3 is CASSLTGSSYNEQFF. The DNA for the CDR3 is TGTGCCAGCAGCTTAACCGGGAGCTCCTACAATGAGCAGTTCTTC.

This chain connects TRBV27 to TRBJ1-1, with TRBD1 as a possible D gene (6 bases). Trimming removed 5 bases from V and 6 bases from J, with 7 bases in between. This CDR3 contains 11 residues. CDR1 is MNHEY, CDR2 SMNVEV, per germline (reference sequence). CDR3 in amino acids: CASSGGPEAFF. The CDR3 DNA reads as TGTGCCAGCAGTGGGGGGCCTGAAGCTTTCTTT.

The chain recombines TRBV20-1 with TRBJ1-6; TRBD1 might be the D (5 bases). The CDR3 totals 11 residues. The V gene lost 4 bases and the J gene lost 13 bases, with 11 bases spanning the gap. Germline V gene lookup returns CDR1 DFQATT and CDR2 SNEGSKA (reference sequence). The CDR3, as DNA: TGCAGTGCTAAAGAGGGGTTGCCCCTCCACTTT. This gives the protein CSAKEGLPLHF.

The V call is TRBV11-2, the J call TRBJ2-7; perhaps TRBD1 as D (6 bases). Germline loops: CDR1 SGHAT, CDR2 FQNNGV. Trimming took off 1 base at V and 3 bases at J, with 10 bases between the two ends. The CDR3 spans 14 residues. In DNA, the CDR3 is TGTGCCAGCAGCTTAGTGGGGGCGGACTACGAGCAGTACTTC. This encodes CASSLVGADYEQYF.

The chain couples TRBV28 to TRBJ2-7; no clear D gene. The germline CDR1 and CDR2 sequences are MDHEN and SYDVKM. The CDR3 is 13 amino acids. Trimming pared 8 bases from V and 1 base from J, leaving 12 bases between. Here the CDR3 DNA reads TGTGCCAGCCGGGCAGGAAGATCCTACGAGCAGTACTTC. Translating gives CASRAGRSYEQYF.

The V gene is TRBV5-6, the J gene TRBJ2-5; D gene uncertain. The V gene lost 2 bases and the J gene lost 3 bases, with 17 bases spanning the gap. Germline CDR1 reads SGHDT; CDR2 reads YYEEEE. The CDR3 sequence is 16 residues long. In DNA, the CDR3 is TGTGCCAGCAGCTTTCAAGTTGGGCCGATAAAAGAGACCCAGTACTTC. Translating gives CASSFQVGPIKETQYF.

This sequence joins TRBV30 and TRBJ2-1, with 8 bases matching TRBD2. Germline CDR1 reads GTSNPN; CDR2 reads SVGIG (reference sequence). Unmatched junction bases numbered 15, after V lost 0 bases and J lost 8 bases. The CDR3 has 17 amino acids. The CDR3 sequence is CAWSVYVRSGRGDEQFF. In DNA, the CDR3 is TGTGCCTGGAGTGTATACGTACGGAGCGGGAGAGGGGATGAGCAGTTCTTC.

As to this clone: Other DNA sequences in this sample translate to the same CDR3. CDR3 nucleotide sequence: TGTGCCAGCAGCGTAGGACTAGCGGGAGGCTACGAGCAGTACTTC. It yields the protein CASSVGLAGGYEQYF. The J gene is TRBJ2-7, the V gene TRBV9; 13 bases align to TRBD2. J gave up 3 bases and V 0 bases, and 0 bases lay outside the gene matches. The CDR3 runs 15 residues. Germline V lookup: CDR1 SGDLS, CDR2 YYNGEE.

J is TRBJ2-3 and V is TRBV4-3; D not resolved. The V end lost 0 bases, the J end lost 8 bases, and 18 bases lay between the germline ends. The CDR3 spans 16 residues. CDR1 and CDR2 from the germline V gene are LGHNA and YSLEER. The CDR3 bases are TGCGCCAGCAGCCAAGATTTTAGCCCTAGAACTATTACGCAGTATTTT. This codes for CASSQDFSPRTITQYF.

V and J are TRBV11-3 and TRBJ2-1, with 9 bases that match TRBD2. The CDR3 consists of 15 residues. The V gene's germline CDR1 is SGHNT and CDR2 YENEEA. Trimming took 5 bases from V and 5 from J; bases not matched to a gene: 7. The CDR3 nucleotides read TGTGCCAGCAGCCGAGGTAGCGGGAGTCACAATGAGCAGTTCTTC. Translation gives CASSRGSGSHNEQFF.

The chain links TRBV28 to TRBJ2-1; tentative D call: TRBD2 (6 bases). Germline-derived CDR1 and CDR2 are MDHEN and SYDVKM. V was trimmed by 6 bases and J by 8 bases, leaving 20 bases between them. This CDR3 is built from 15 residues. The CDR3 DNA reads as TGTGCCAGCAGGCTGGGTGTGCGGGGCGGCGATGAGCAGTTCTTC. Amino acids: CASRLGVRGGDEQFF.

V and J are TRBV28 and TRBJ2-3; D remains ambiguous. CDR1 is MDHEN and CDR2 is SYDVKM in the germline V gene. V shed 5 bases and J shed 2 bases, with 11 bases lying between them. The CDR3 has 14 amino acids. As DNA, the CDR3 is TGTGCCAGCAGTCAAGCAGTAAACACAGATACGCAGTATTTT. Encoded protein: CASSQAVNTDTQYF. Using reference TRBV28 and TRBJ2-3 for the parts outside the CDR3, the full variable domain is DVKVTQSSRYLVKRTGEKVFLECVQDMDHENMFWYRQDPGLGLRLIYFSYDVKMKEKGDIPEGYSVSREKKERFSLILESASTNQTSMYLCASSQAVNTDTQYFGPGTRLTVL.

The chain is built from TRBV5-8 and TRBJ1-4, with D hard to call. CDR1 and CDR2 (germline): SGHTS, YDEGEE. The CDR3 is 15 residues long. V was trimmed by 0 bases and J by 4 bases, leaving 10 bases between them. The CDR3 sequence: CASSLGWTGNEKLFF. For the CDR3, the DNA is TGTGCCAGCAGCTTGGGGTGGACGGGTAATGAAAAACTGTTTTTT.